The present entry profiles one T cell receptor (beta chain) with its context. The antigen is not known. This record belongs to a study of somatic mutations in cytotoxic T cells in rheumatoid arthritis. Whole-study context: Collection of patient blood (30 ml EDTA) took place right after diagnosis, before any treatment. Whole-study findings and limits: Measurement of CD8+ T-cell clonality revealed no significant difference between rheumatoid arthritis patients and age-matched healthy controls. About an eighth of the roughly 60 patients had a largest CD8+ clone above 20% of CD8+ cells.

Positive selection with magnetic beads achieved the isolation of CD4+ and CD8+ cells, followed by a flow cytometry check of purity. Sequenced by immunoSEQ multiplex PCR; TCRdb stores in-frame clones only, minus some. The sample has 7,000 to 9,500 clones, 60% to 80% seen once; the top ten hold roughly a third. The TCR was taken from an adult with rheumatoid arthritis. Specimen: CD8+ T cells sorted from blood.

DNA of the CDR3: TGTGCCAGCAGTTCTCCACTATACTTGCGGTGGAGCTCCTACAATGAGCAGTTCTTC. It translates to CASSSPLYLRWSSYNEQFF. V is TRBV28 and J is TRBJ2-1; D is uncertain. The CDR3 is made up of 19 amino acids. CDR1 MDHEN and CDR2 SYDVKM come from the germline V gene. The V gene lost 4 bases and the J gene lost 0 bases, with 22 bases spanning the gap.